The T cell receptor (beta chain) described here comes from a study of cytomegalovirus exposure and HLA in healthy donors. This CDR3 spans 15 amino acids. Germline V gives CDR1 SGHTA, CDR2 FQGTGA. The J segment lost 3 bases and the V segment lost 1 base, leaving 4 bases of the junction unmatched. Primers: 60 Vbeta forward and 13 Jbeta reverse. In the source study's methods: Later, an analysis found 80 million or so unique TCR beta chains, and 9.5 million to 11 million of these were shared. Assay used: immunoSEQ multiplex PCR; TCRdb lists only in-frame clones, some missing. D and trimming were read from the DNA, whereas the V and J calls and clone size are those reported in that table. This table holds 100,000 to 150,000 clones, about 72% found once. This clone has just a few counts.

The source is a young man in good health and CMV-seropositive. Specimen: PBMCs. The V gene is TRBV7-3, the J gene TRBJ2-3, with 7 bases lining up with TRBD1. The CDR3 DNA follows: TGTGCCAGCAGCTTAATAGGGGGCTGGACAGATACGCAGTATTTT. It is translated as CASSLIGGWTDTQYF. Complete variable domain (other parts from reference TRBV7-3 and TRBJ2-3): GAGVSQTPSNKVTEKGKYVELRCDPISGHTALYWYRQSLGQGPEFLIYFQGTGAADDSGLPNDRFFAVRPEGSVSTLKIQRTERGDSAVYLCASSLIGGWTDTQYFGPGTRLTVL.